This T cell receptor (beta chain) was sequenced for a study of prognosis after radiotherapy for stage I lung cancer (dated by TCRdb to the early 2020s). Context from the whole study: Roughly 20 stage I NSCLC patients were enrolled in Nanjing, China, between 2018 and 2019. Approximately 14 of the patients presented with newly diagnosed primary stage I lung tumors; several had oligometastatic NSCLC following surgical resection of the primary tumor. Every patient was deemed medically inoperable, approximately eleven because of comorbidities and seven or eight because they refused surgery. The cohort was made up of roughly 13 men and roughly 6 women, with a median age of 74.5 years and an age range of 53 to 84 years. On tumor histology, some 11 patients had adenocarcinoma and several had squamous cell carcinoma. Using image-guided IMRT or VMAT, SBRT was delivered in 3 to 5 fractions at a biologically effective dose of at least 100 Gy. Concurrent therapy was not administered to any patient alongside SBRT. Distant metastases were developed by four of the 19 patients after SBRT, at a median of around seven months, whereas no significant progression was observed in the other 15 patients. This study profiled peripheral blood TCR beta repertoires from stage I NSCLC patients before and after stereotactic body radiotherapy and linked the repertoires to distant failure. For each of the 20 or so patients, one blood sample was taken before SBRT and one after, so the study sequenced 38 samples in total.

A history of other malignancies or of prior chemotherapy or radiotherapy was absent in all patients, and node-negative disease was shown on CT and PET/CT in all patients. At each of the two time points, 5 to 6 milliliters of peripheral venous blood were collected into EDTA tubes. Ficoll-Paque Plus density-gradient centrifugation was used to isolate PBMCs. Samples were stored at -80°C immediately after collection until analysis. The CDR3 holds 12 amino acids from the cysteine to the phenylalanine. The CDR3 DNA has 36 bases and is translated from base 1. For CDR1 and CDR2, the germline V gene lists SQVTM and ANQGSEA. Paper-wide results and their limitations: None of the reported P values were adjusted for multiple comparisons. A decrease in unique TCR clone counts was observed after SBRT (median 10,088 before versus more than 6,000 after; Wilcoxon paired P=0.011). Post-SBRT Shannon entropy and its change from baseline were lower in patients who developed distant metastases; baseline Shannon entropy was not associated with metastases. The study was limited by its small cohort and short follow-up, and the findings require independent validation. Tumor specificity of expanded TCR clones was not determined. Differences in TRBV and TRBJ usage frequencies by metastasis status were reportedly observed in two V genes at baseline and in several V and two J genes after SBRT.

Two rounds of multiplex PCR on genomic DNA were used to amplify the TCR beta CDR3 region. The first PCR round used primers specific to each TRBV and TRBJ gene, and the primer sequences were filed in Chinese patent CN105087789A. Universal primers were used in the second round of PCR. The Roche High Pure PCR Template Preparation Kit was used to extract genomic DNA from the frozen PBMCs. An Illumina HiSeq 3000 was used to sequence the libraries paired-end with 151 bp reads. The authors processed their data as follows. CutAdapt was used to remove raw reads lacking the multiplex PCR primer sequences. High-quality paired reads were merged into contigs with PEAR. By aligning each contig to reference sequences, MiXCR assigned the TRB V, D and J gene segments to that contig. CDR3 sequences were clustered by base quality and sequence similarity to remove sequencing errors. Shannon entropy, normalized by the natural log of the productive TCR sequence number, served as the measure of diversity. Clonality was defined as one minus Shannon entropy divided by the natural log of the number of unique clonotypes. Using the Youden index from ROC curves, the researchers picked the repertoire-metric cut-offs for progression-free survival, and all analyses were carried out in R 3.5.3. The raw public data were reprocessed by TCRdb itself: fastp quality trimming at Q25, MiXCR clonotype calling, in-frame beta chains only. Merged by CDR3 protein, the rows form single entries marked with the most common genes and DNA. These V and J calls rely on TCRdb rather than the paper's analysis. This sample is represented by 20,000 to 30,000 distinct CDR3 sequences; roughly 30% of them were singletons. The top ten clonotypes cover about 33% of the sample.

A remark on this clonotype: Its antigen specificity is not known. It may be a read error: a sequence one base away is much more abundant.

The TCR originated in a donor aged 50 or older with non-small cell lung cancer. Recombination connected TRBV29-1 to TRBJ2-3; 7 bases in the middle match TRBD1. The sequenced sample was PBMCs, obtained before or after stereotactic body radiation therapy (not recorded which). The DNA sequence follows: TGCAGCTTCCGACAGGGTCGTCATACGCGGTATTTT. This encodes CSFRQGRHTRYF.